These T cell receptor beta chains were read from a single sample in a study of blood T cells in healthy people across ages. TCRdb re-called the 5' RACE reads with MiXCR, one entry per CDR3 protein. The table includes about 1,400,000 distinct CDR3 sequences, roughly 40% detected once. The sequenced sample was blood. The origin of the receptors is a woman aged 18-29 years in good health. Both conserved end residues are part of each CDR3. The D gene is left open where the match is weak. Size tells how often a clone was seen (once, few, many) or the class of an expanded clone, and some rows leave it out.

j_gene | abundance | d_gene | len | v_gene | CDR3nt | CDR3aa
TRBJ1-1 | . | TRBD1 | 15 | TRBV20-1 | TGCAGTGCTAGGGGGGAGACAGGGATGAACACTGAAGCTTTCTTT | CSARGETGMNTEAFF
TRBJ2-6 | . | . | 18 | TRBV20-1 | TGCAGTGCTGGAGATACTGACAGAACGGTCTCTGGGGCCAACGTCCTGACTTTC | CSAGDTDRTVSGANVLTF
TRBJ2-7 | . | TRBD2 | 13 | TRBV30 | TGTGCCTGGAGGGGGGGGTTATCCTACGAGCAGTACTTC | CAWRGGLSYEQYF
TRBJ1-2 | few | . | 12 | TRBV28 | TGTGCCAGCAGGGGGGGAGGGAGCGGCTACACCTTC | CASRGGGSGYTF
TRBJ2-1 | . | TRBD1 | 16 | TRBV4-2 | TGTGCCAGCAGCCAAGATTTGGACAGGGGGCTAGAGGAGCAGTTCTTC | CASSQDLDRGLEEQFF
TRBJ1-6 | few | . | 13 | TRBV18 | TGTGCCAGCTCACCATTGAAATTTGACAGTCTCCACTTT | CASSPLKFDSLHF
TRBJ1-6 | . | TRBD1 | 16 | TRBV3-1 | TGTGCCAGCAGCCCGGCCCTGGCGGGACAGACCATACCCCTCCACTTT | CASSPALAGQTIPLHF
TRBJ2-1 | many | TRBD2 | 16 | TRBV4-2 | TGTGCCAGCAGCCAAGAGCGCCTAGCGGGGTACAATGAGCAGTTCTTC | CASSQERLAGYNEQFF
TRBJ2-7 | few | . | 17 | TRBV7-3 | TGTGCCAGCAGCTTAACCCCCGGGGCTTGGGGGCGCGACGAGCAGTACTTC | CASSLTPGAWGRDEQYF
TRBJ2-3 | . | TRBD1 | 17 | TRBV4-1 | TGCGCCAGCAGCCCGAGGACAGGGGGCAGGTTGGGATATACGCAGTATTTT | CASSPRTGGRLGYTQYF
TRBJ2-7 | . | . | 15 | TRBV27 | TGTGCCAGCAGTTTAGAAGCAGCGATTCACTACGAGCAGTACTTC | CASSLEAAIHYEQYF
TRBJ2-5 | . | . | 15 | TRBV7-9 | TGTGCCAGCAGCCCTCTGGGGGCGAACCAAGAGACCCAGTACTTC | CASSPLGANQETQYF
TRBJ1-1 | . | . | 12 | TRBV29-1 | TGCAGCGTTGTCGACGGGAACACTGAAGCTTTCTTT | CSVVDGNTEAFF
TRBJ2-3 | . | TRBD2 | 18 | TRBV7-8 | TGTGCCACCAACGACCTTTGGGGGACTAGCGGGACCAAGCAGGAGCAGTATTTT | CATNDLWGTSGTKQEQYF
TRBJ1-4 | . | . | 15 | TRBV27 | TGTGCCAGCAGTTCGAAGGCGGGAATCGGGGAAAAACTGTTTTTT | CASSSKAGIGEKLFF
TRBJ1-1 | many | . | 13 | TRBV5-1 | TGCGCCAGCAGCTTGGGGGAGGTCACTGAAGCTTTCTTT | CASSLGEVTEAFF
TRBJ1-1 | . | . | 15 | TRBV13 | TGTGCCAGCAGCTCCTCCCGGGGGGCCGACACTGAAGCTTTCTTT | CASSSSRGADTEAFF
TRBJ1-5 | few | . | 15 | TRBV6-1 | TGTGCCAGCAGTGAATATTGGACAGACAATCAGCCCCAGCATTTT | CASSEYWTDNQPQHF
TRBJ2-7 | . | . | 14 | TRBV20-1 | TGCAGTGCTAGAGATGTCAGCAGGGCCTACGAGCAGTACTTC | CSARDVSRAYEQYF
TRBJ2-5 | . | . | 16 | TRBV5-5 | TGTGCCAGCAGACCCATGACAAGCGAGTACCAAGAGACCCAGTACTTC | CASRPMTSEYQETQYF
TRBJ2-5 | . | . | 13 | TRBV7-9 | TGTGCCAGCACCCCCGGGGCTGTGGAGACCCAGTACTTC | CASTPGAVETQYF